The 21 T cell receptor beta chains reported below all come from one sample, sequenced in a study of blood T cell repertoires in COVID-19. TCRdb keeps only in-frame clones here, not all; method: immunoSEQ multiplex PCR. The sample has over 250,000 clones, 80% to 95% seen once. What was sequenced was peripheral blood. The receptors stem from a person between 18 and 35 years old with COVID-19, enrolled during active disease.

The V gene is TRBV4-1, the J gene TRBJ2-2; D is uncertain. V was clipped by 4 bases and J by 2 bases, with 8 bases between them. The germline CDR1 and CDR2 sequences are MGHRA and YSYEKL. The CDR3 runs 14 residues. CDR3 residues: CASSPPLNTGELFF. As DNA, the CDR3 is TGCGCCAGCAGCCCTCCTCTAAACACCGGGGAGCTGTTTTTT.

The chain joins TRBV30 to TRBJ2-3; 10 bases agree with TRBD2. The CDR3 is 16 residues long. J gave up 6 bases and V 2 bases, and 11 bases lay outside the gene matches. Germline lookup yields CDR1 GTSNPN and CDR2 SVGIG (reference sequence). The CDR3 protein is CAWSPLSGRAGDTQYF. The CDR3 bases are TGTGCCTGGAGTCCTCTGAGCGGGAGGGCCGGGGATACGCAGTATTTT.

The rearrangement joins TRBV9 to TRBJ2-3; 9 bases line up with TRBD2. The CDR3 totals 16 residues. V shed 3 bases and J 5 bases; nucleotides not matched to a gene: 10. Looked up from germline, CDR1 is SGDLS and CDR2 is YYNGEE. Here the CDR3 reads CASSALIAGDKDTQYF. The CDR3 DNA reads as TGTGCCAGCAGCGCTTTGATAGCGGGAGACAAAGATACGCAGTATTTT.

This rearrangement joins TRBV2 to TRBJ2-1; 13 nucleotides agree with TRBD2. V lost 6 bases and J lost 5; bases outside the gene matches: 7. Germline loops: CDR1 SNHLY, CDR2 FYNNEI. The length of the CDR3 is 16 residues. The CDR3 DNA is TGTGCCAGCAGACGACTAGCGGGAGGCGAAAACAATGAGCAGTTCTTC. Translated, it gives CASRRLAGGENNEQFF.

The genes are TRBV5-1 and TRBJ2-1; 10 bases fit TRBD2. CDR3 length: 15 residues. The V and J ends lost 0 bases and 9 bases, in that order; junction bases with no gene match: 6. Germline V CDR1 and CDR2: SGHRS, YFSETQ. CDR3 region: CASSLELAGVAEQFF. For the CDR3, the DNA is TGCGCCAGCAGCTTGGAGCTAGCGGGAGTGGCTGAGCAGTTCTTC.

The sample holds one count of this clone. This chain uses TRBV2 with TRBJ2-1, with 12 bases identical to TRBD2. This CDR3 contains 16 residues. Trimming cost V 5 bases and J 4 bases; bases outside gene matches: 6. CDR1 SNHLY and CDR2 FYNNEI come from the germline V gene. The CDR3 region is CASSPRLAGAYNEQFF. CDR3 DNA: TGTGCCAGCAGTCCCAGACTAGCGGGAGCGTACAATGAGCAGTTCTTC.

This clone was seen a single time. The chain employs TRBV19 and TRBJ2-7; TRBD1 matches at 7 bases. The CDR3 extends over 14 amino acids. The germline V gene encodes CDR1 LNHDA and CDR2 SQIVND (reference sequence). Trimming removed 2 bases from V and 3 bases from J; junction bases left unmatched: 4. CDR3 loop: CASSISGDSYEQYF. DNA for the CDR3: TGTGCCAGTAGTATATCCGGGGACAGCTACGAGCAGTACTTC.

The gene calls are TRBV19 and TRBJ2-7; D perhaps matches TRBD1 (6 bases). V dropped 8 bases and J dropped 2 bases, with 19 bases sitting between them. Per the germline V gene, CDR1 is LNHDA and CDR2 is SQIVND (reference sequence). There are 15 residues in the CDR3. CDR3 sequence: CASQPHRDGAYEQYF. CDR3 coding DNA: TGTGCCAGTCAACCCCACAGGGACGGAGCCTACGAGCAGTACTTC. The complete variable domain, with remaining parts taken from reference TRBV19 and TRBJ2-7, reads DGGITQSPKYLFRKEGQNVTLSCEQNLNHDAMYWYRQDPGQGLRLIYYSQIVNDFQKGDIAEGYSVSREKKESFPLTVTSAQKNPTAFYLCASQPHRDGAYEQYFGPGTRLTVT.

This chain's CDR3 is CASSIRDHGEQYF. The CDR3 DNA reads as TGTGCCAGTAGTATACGGGATCACGGCGAGCAGTACTTC. This sequence joins TRBV19 and TRBJ2-7; D possibly corresponds to TRBD2 (5 bases). Per germline, CDR1 LNHDA and CDR2 SQIVND (reference sequence). The CDR3 is 13 amino acids. The V gene lost 2 bases and the J gene lost 6 bases, with 11 bases spanning the gap.

This rearrangement joins TRBV27 to TRBJ1-2; perhaps TRBD1 as D (6 bases). This CDR3 is built from 13 residues. The V end lost 7 bases, the J end lost 6 bases, and 15 bases lay between the germline ends. Per the germline V gene, CDR1 is MNHEY and CDR2 is SMNVEV (reference sequence). CDR3 coding DNA: TGTGCCAGCAAAAATGCAGGGGCTGATGGCTACACCTTC. It translates to CASKNAGADGYTF.

V is TRBV11-2 and J is TRBJ1-1; 8 nucleotides match TRBD1. The CDR3 runs to 15 residues. The V segment lost 4 bases and the J segment 7 bases; nucleotides outside the gene matches: 11. In germline, CDR1 is SGHAT, CDR2 FQNNGV. CDR3 protein: CASSSPGQATFEAFF. Here the CDR3 DNA reads TGTGCCAGCAGCTCCCCGGGACAGGCTACGTTTGAAGCTTTCTTT. Looking up the rest from reference TRBV11-2 and TRBJ1-1 gives the full variable domain: EAGVAQSPRYKIIEKRQSVAFWCNPISGHATLYWYQQILGQGPKLLIQFQNNGVVDDSQLPKDRFSAERLKGVDSTLKIQPAKLEDSAVYLCASSSPGQATFEAFFGQGTRLTVV.

The V and J genes are TRBV19 and TRBJ1-1, with a weak D call TRBD1 (5 bases). This CDR3 is built from 15 residues. In germline, CDR1 is LNHDA, CDR2 SQIVND (reference sequence). V was cut by 5 bases and J by 1 base, with 14 bases left in between. CDR3 bases: TGTGCCAGTAGTGGCCAGGGCAGCTCGAACACTGAAGCTTTCTTT. Its protein product is CASSGQGSSNTEAFF.

The J gene is TRBJ1-2, the V gene TRBV19; the match to TRBD1 covers 8 bases. This CDR3 comprises 15 residues. The J segment lost 3 bases and the V segment lost 4 bases, leaving 7 bases of the junction unmatched. Germline V gene sequence: CDR1 LNHDA, CDR2 SQIVND (reference sequence). The CDR3 sequence: CASSTSRGQDYGYTF. DNA of the CDR3: TGTGCCAGTAGTACCTCCAGGGGGCAAGACTATGGCTACACCTTC.

V gene TRBV27 combines with J gene TRBJ2-1, with 9 bases matching TRBD2. The CDR3 spans 15 residues. The germline V gene has CDR1 MNHEY and CDR2 SMNVEV (reference sequence). The ends lost 7 bases at V and 2 bases at J; junction bases unmatched: 6. The CDR3, as DNA: TGTGCCAGCACCAAGCGGGAGGCCACCTACAATGAGCAGTTCTTC. Residues: CASTKREATYNEQFF.

J is TRBJ2-5 and V is TRBV27; tentative D call: TRBD1 (5 bases). The CDR3 covers 13 residues. Trimming pared 2 bases from V and 4 bases from J, leaving 8 bases between. CDR1 and CDR2 (germline): MNHEY, SMNVEV (reference sequence). The CDR3 DNA sequence: TGTGCCAGCAGTTTAAGGGGATCAGAGACCCAGTACTTC. It codes for CASSLRGSETQYF.

The genes are TRBV6-5 and TRBJ2-1, with 7 bases matching TRBD2. Germline V gene data show CDR1 as MNHEY and CDR2 as SVGAGI. The length of the CDR3 is 15 residues. With V trimmed by 2 bases and J by 3 bases, 4 bases remained unmatched. DNA of the CDR3: TGTGCCAGCAGTTACCGGGCGGGGGACTACAATGAGCAGTTCTTC. The encoded protein is CASSYRAGDYNEQFF.

This chain uses TRBV5-5 with TRBJ1-1; weak D call: TRBD1 (6 bases). CDR3 length: 16 amino acids. Germline V gene data show CDR1 as SGHKS and CDR2 as YYEKEE (reference sequence). Trimming took off 3 bases at V and 0 bases at J, with 15 bases between the two ends. CDR3 region: CASSSWTATMNTEAFF. DNA for the CDR3: TGTGCCAGCAGCTCCTGGACAGCCACCATGAACACTGAAGCTTTCTTT.

This sequence joins TRBV9 and TRBJ2-5; tentative D call: TRBD1 (5 bases). Germline lookup yields CDR1 SGDLS and CDR2 YYNGEE. The CDR3 contains 14 residues. Trimming removed 0 bases at V and 1 base at J, with 7 bases between. The chain's CDR3 is CASSVGTSQETQYF. The CDR3 region has the DNA TGTGCCAGCAGCGTAGGGACATCCCAAGAGACCCAGTACTTC.

The chain has TRBV7-9 and TRBJ2-2; D possibly corresponds to TRBD1 (6 bases). Trimming cost V 5 bases and J 5 bases, with 21 bases left between them. The germline V gene encodes CDR1 SEHNR and CDR2 FQNEAQ (reference sequence). The CDR3 loop spans 17 amino acids. CDR3 sequence (DNA): TGTGCCAGCAGCCGACAAACAGGGTTCGATGGGACCGGGGAGCTGTTTTTT. Protein sequence: CASSRQTGFDGTGELFF.

The CDR3 is CAWRTQSTDTQYF. CDR3 coding DNA: TGTGCCTGGCGGACACAAAGCACAGATACGCAGTATTTT. The chain employs TRBV30 and TRBJ2-3; TRBD1 is a possible D gene (5 bases). V lost 5 bases, J lost 0 bases, and 9 bases lay in between. Germline CDR1 and CDR2: GTSNPN and SVGIG (reference sequence). The CDR3 runs 13 residues.

The V and J genes are TRBV9 and TRBJ2-5; 10 bases fit TRBD1. The trim removed 0 bases at V and 3 bases at J, leaving 5 bases unmatched. This CDR3 spans 16 amino acids. Germline V gene sequence: CDR1 SGDLS, CDR2 YYNGEE. The CDR3 DNA sequence: TGTGCCAGCAGCGTAGTTCCGGGGACAGGGGAAGAGACCCAGTACTTC. Residues: CASSVVPGTGEETQYF.